Following are 20 T cell receptor beta chains from one sample sequenced in a study of somatic mutations in cytotoxic T cells in rheumatoid arthritis (dated by TCRdb to 2015 to 2018). Libraries were made using the immunoSEQ multiplex PCR assay. Not all clones reach the TCRdb copy of this immuneACCESS table, which keeps in-frame sequences only. Checked studies attribute under half of the gap to unresolved V genes and leave the rest unexplained. This sample holds 10,000 or so clones; 75% to 80% were observed only once. Of the sample, around 34% falls within the top ten clones. The sequencing sample was made of CD8+ T cells sorted from blood. Source of these receptors: an adult with rheumatoid arthritis.

The V and J genes are TRBV10-3 and TRBJ2-7; the D gene is possibly TRBD2 (5 bases). This CDR3 is built from 14 residues. V lost 3 bases, J lost 0 bases, and 9 bases lay in between. Germline CDR1 is ENHRY and CDR2 is SYGVKD. The CDR3 is CAISEEGSSYEQYF. In DNA, the CDR3 is TGTGCCATCAGTGAAGAGGGAAGCTCCTACGAGCAGTACTTC.

The chain is built from TRBV18 and TRBJ2-7, with 9 bases fitting TRBD1. The J segment lost 2 bases and the V segment lost 3 bases, leaving 5 bases of the junction unmatched. The CDR3 contains 15 residues. Germline-derived CDR1 and CDR2 are KGHSH and LQKENI. This CDR3 is CASSPGQGLTYEQYF. In DNA, the CDR3 is TGTGCCAGCTCACCGGGACAGGGCCTGACCTACGAGCAGTACTTC.

The chain has TRBV14 and TRBJ1-2; 11 bases are a match to TRBD1. The CDR3 extends over 15 amino acids. Trimming at V came to 3 bases and at J to 4 bases, leaving 4 bases not matched to a gene. From germline, CDR1 is SGHDN and CDR2 FVKESK. Written as DNA, the CDR3 is TGTGCCAGCAGCCACGGACAGGGGGCATTCTATGGCTACACCTTC. It codes for CASSHGQGAFYGYTF.

V and J are TRBV6-5 and TRBJ2-7; D ambiguous. Trimming shortened V by 5 bases and J by 4 bases, and 12 bases separated the two germline ends. The CDR3 is 13 residues long. Germline CDR1 and CDR2: MNHEY and SVGAGI. CDR3: CASSQVGTYEQYF. The DNA of the CDR3 is TGTGCCAGCAGTCAGGTCGGAACTTACGAGCAGTACTTC.

This clone was detected a few times. The chain employs TRBV19 and TRBJ1-1; TRBD1 matches 7 bases. The CDR3 totals 15 residues. CDR1 is LNHDA, CDR2 SQIVND, per germline (reference sequence). After removal of 5 bases from V and 3 bases from J, the junction contained 9 bases not matched to a gene. The CDR3 protein is CASSAPSTGDTEAFF. CDR3 bases: TGTGCCAGTAGTGCCCCCTCCACAGGGGACACTGAAGCTTTCTTT. The complete variable domain, with remaining parts taken from reference TRBV19 and TRBJ1-1, reads DGGITQSPKYLFRKEGQNVTLSCEQNLNHDAMYWYRQDPGQGLRLIYYSQIVNDFQKGDIAEGYSVSREKKESFPLTVTSAQKNPTAFYLCASSAPSTGDTEAFFGQGTRLTVV.

The chain carries TRBV5-6 and TRBJ2-7; D unresolved. Trimming left V 1 base short and J 4 bases short, with 12 bases between. Germline CDR1 and CDR2: SGHDT and YYEEEE. The CDR3 covers 14 residues. CDR3 amino acids: CASSLTGDRYEQYF. The CDR3 DNA is TGTGCCAGCAGCTTGACTGGGGATAGGTACGAGCAGTACTTC.

The rearrangement uses TRBV5-1 and TRBJ2-3; no definite D call. Trimming took 4 bases from V and 0 from J, leaving 18 bases between them. Germline values: CDR1 SGHRS, CDR2 YFSETQ. The CDR3 extends over 17 amino acids. The CDR3 spells CASSAPIRRASTDTQYF. DNA of the CDR3: TGCGCCAGCAGCGCTCCTATCCGACGAGCTAGCACAGATACGCAGTATTTT.

The rearrangement joins TRBV7-6 to TRBJ1-6, with D maybe TRBD1 (6 bases). Germline CDR1 and CDR2: SGHVS and FNYEAQ. V was cut by 4 bases and J by 8 bases, with 12 bases left in between. The CDR3 covers 14 residues. In nucleotides, the CDR3 is TGTGCCAGCAGCTCACAGGGTCGGTATTCACCCCTCCACTTT. Amino acid sequence: CASSSQGRYSPLHF.

This chain links TRBV19 with TRBJ2-3; tentative D call: TRBD2 (5 bases). The V end was cut by 5 bases, the J end by 9 bases, with 12 bases between. The CDR3 has 12 residues. CDR1 is LNHDA and CDR2 is SQIVND in the germline V gene (reference sequence). CDR3 in amino acids: CASSSDWMTQYF. The CDR3 nucleotides read TGTGCCAGTAGTTCGGACTGGATGACGCAGTATTTT.

The rearrangement links TRBV30 to TRBJ1-1; tentative D call: TRBD1 (6 bases). The germline V gene has CDR1 GTSNPN and CDR2 SVGIG (reference sequence). CDR3 length: 16 residues. Trimming pared 6 bases from V and 0 bases from J, leaving 20 bases between. The CDR3 sequence: CACLFNRVIVNTEAFF. Written as DNA, the CDR3 is TGTGCCTGTCTGTTCAACAGGGTTATCGTGAACACTGAAGCTTTCTTT.

V and J are TRBV10-2 and TRBJ2-7; D gene ambiguous. The CDR3 extends over 13 amino acids. With 0 bases removed from V and 2 bases from J, the gap between germline ends came to 5 bases. Germline-derived CDR1 and CDR2 are WSHSY and SAAADI. CDR3 protein: CASSESTAYEQYF. CDR3 nucleotides: TGCGCCAGCAGTGAGTCCACAGCCTACGAGCAGTACTTC.

The chain has TRBV7-9 and TRBJ2-1; a weak D match, TRBD2 (6 bases). V gave up 3 bases and J gave up 9 bases, with 15 bases separating them. Germline-derived CDR1 and CDR2 are SEHNR and FQNEAQ (reference sequence). The CDR3 loop spans 14 amino acids. This CDR3 reads CASSFHTGGVEQFF. For the CDR3, the DNA is TGTGCCAGCAGCTTTCACACGGGCGGGGTTGAGCAGTTCTTC.

This clone was seen a handful of times. J is TRBJ2-5 and V is TRBV7-9; D ambiguous. This CDR3 spans 14 amino acids. In germline, CDR1 is SEHNR, CDR2 FQNEAQ (reference sequence). Between the trimmed V and J ends, which lost 3 bases and 5 bases, there was a span of 13 bases. CDR3 nucleotide sequence: TGTGCCAGCAGCTTTTTAGGATTCGAGGAGACCCAGTACTTC. Protein sequence: CASSFLGFEETQYF.

The rearrangement uses TRBV27 and TRBJ2-7; D gene unclear. The CDR3 totals 14 residues. V was clipped by 1 base and J by 3 bases, with 10 bases between them. The germline V gene has CDR1 MNHEY and CDR2 SMNVEV (reference sequence). CDR3 sequence (DNA): TGTGCCAGCAGTTTATTTGGCAGGTACTACGAGCAGTACTTC. Residues: CASSLFGRYYEQYF.

This clone was observed a handful of times. This sequence joins TRBV30 and TRBJ2-7; 10 bases line up with TRBD2. The CDR3 is made up of 17 amino acids. Germline CDR1 GTSNPN, CDR2 SVGIG (reference sequence). Germline trimming cut 1 base from V and 6 bases from J; bases unmatched to any gene: 15. CDR3 sequence reads: CAWSGGTLSGGAGEQYF. CDR3 sequence (DNA): TGTGCCTGGAGTGGGGGGACCCTAAGCGGGGGGGCAGGCGAGCAGTACTTC.

The chain couples TRBV2 to TRBJ2-1, with D possibly being TRBD1 (5 bases). The ends were cut back, 5 bases at V and 4 bases at J, with 12 bases in the middle. Germline V CDR1 and CDR2: SNHLY, FYNNEI. This CDR3 has 14 residues. Written as DNA, the CDR3 is TGTGCCAGCAGTCAAGGGGCTAGTTACAATGAGCAGTTCTTC. Encoded protein: CASSQGASYNEQFF.

The rearrangement uses TRBV27 and TRBJ1-5; D call uncertain. The CDR3 length is 13 residues. Germline CDR1 MNHEY, CDR2 SMNVEV (reference sequence). Trimming cost V 6 bases and J 2 bases, with 8 bases left between them. CDR3 loop: CASSPGGNQPQHF. As DNA, the CDR3 is TGTGCCAGCAGCCCTGGTGGCAATCAGCCCCAGCATTTT.

This rearrangement joins TRBV4-1 to TRBJ2-1; D assignment may be TRBD1 or TRBD2 (5 bases each). The V end lost 0 bases, the J end lost 8 bases, and 8 bases lay between the germline ends. CDR3 size: 13 residues. Looked up from germline, CDR1 is MGHRA and CDR2 is YSYEKL. CDR3 residues: CASSQDRGDEQFF. The CDR3 DNA is TGCGCCAGCAGCCAAGATCGGGGCGATGAGCAGTTCTTC.

This sequence joins TRBV7-9 and TRBJ2-5, with D perhaps TRBD1 (5 bases). Trimming removed 4 bases from V and 11 bases from J, with 11 bases in between. This CDR3 region has 11 residues. Germline V gene lookup returns CDR1 SEHNR and CDR2 FQNEAQ (reference sequence). The CDR3 reads CASSSDRIQYF. DNA of the CDR3: TGTGCCAGCAGCTCCGACAGAATTCAGTACTTC.

V usage is TRBV9 and J usage is TRBJ2-1; D unresolved. Germline loops: CDR1 SGDLS, CDR2 YYNGEE. This CDR3 contains 14 residues. V shed 0 bases and J shed 5 bases, with 9 bases lying between them. The DNA for the CDR3 is TGTGCCAGCAGCGTAGAGAGGCCAGACAATGAGCAGTTCTTC. This encodes CASSVERPDNEQFF. The full variable domain, rest sourced from reference TRBV9 and TRBJ2-1, is DSGVTQTPKHLITATGQRVTLRCSPRSGDLSVYWYQQSLDQGLQFLIQYYNGEERAKGNILERFSAQQFPDLHSELNLSSLELGDSALYFCASSVERPDNEQFFGPGTRLTVL.